The 20 T cell receptor beta chains given below trace back to one sample, sequenced in a study of cytomegalovirus exposure and HLA in healthy donors. The PCR employed 60 Vbeta primers together with 13 Jbeta primers. Profiling relied on immunoSEQ multiplex PCR, and the TCRdb table lists in-frame clones only, not all of them. The sample yields just over 150,000 clones, 70% to 85% seen once. The sequencing sample was made of PBMCs. The receptors shown here come from a man aged 50-60 years in good health and CMV-seropositive.

The J gene is TRBJ2-2, the V gene TRBV5-1; 8 nucleotides line up with TRBD2. CDR1 and CDR2 (germline): SGHRS, YFSETQ. V shed 2 bases, J shed 0 bases, and the junction held 9 bases outside the gene matches. The CDR3 extends over 18 amino acids. CDR3 bases: TGCGCCAGCAGCTTCTCCGGACTAGCAGCTACGAACACCGGGGAGCTGTTTTTT. It is translated as CASSFSGLAATNTGELFF. Using reference TRBV5-1 and TRBJ2-2 for the parts outside the CDR3, the full variable domain is KAGVTQTPRYLIKTRGQQVTLSCSPISGHRSVSWYQQTPGQGLQFLFEYFSETQRNKGNFPGRFSGRQFSNSRSEMNVSTLELGDSALYLCASSFSGLAATNTGELFFGEGSRLTVL.

This clone was seen more than once but under ten times. The chain carries TRBV11-1 and TRBJ1-6, with 7 bases that match TRBD1. The CDR3 sequence is 15 residues long. The germline CDR1 and CDR2 sequences are SGHAT and FQDESV (reference sequence). V gave up 1 base and J gave up 8 bases; unmatched junction bases: 5. For the CDR3, the DNA is TGTGCCAGCAGCTTAGACGCAGGGGGTGATTCACCCCTCCACTTT. Translation gives CASSLDAGGDSPLHF.

This chain links TRBV5-4 with TRBJ2-3, with 16 nucleotides matching TRBD2. V gave up 7 bases and J gave up 7 bases; unmatched junction bases: 18. The CDR3 is made up of 19 amino acids. Germline lookup yields CDR1 SGHNT and CDR2 YYREEE (reference sequence). CDR3 nucleotide sequence: TGTGCCAGCGGACCGGGACTAGCGGGGGGGCCTAGTAAAGTAAATACGCAGTATTTT. Protein: CASGPGLAGGPSKVNTQYF.

The V and J genes are TRBV20-1 and TRBJ2-5, with unresolved D. Trimming cost V 1 base and J 7 bases, with 4 bases left between them. CDR1 is DFQATT, CDR2 SNEGSKA, per germline (reference sequence). The CDR3 sequence is 10 residues long. The CDR3 loop is CSARGGTQYF. The CDR3 coding sequence is TGCAGTGCTAGAGGAGGGACCCAGTACTTC.

V usage is TRBV7-9 and J usage is TRBJ1-4; D is unclear. CDR1 SEHNR and CDR2 FQNEAQ come from the germline V gene (reference sequence). CDR3 length: 14 residues. Trimming took off 6 bases at V and 8 bases at J, with 16 bases between the two ends. The CDR3 reads CASRQVGGPEKLFF. CDR3 DNA sequence: TGTGCCAGCAGACAAGTCGGAGGCCCCGAAAAACTGTTTTTT.

The chain uses TRBV11-2 and TRBJ2-2; 7 bases agree with TRBD2. Germline trimming cut 8 bases from V and 4 bases from J; bases unmatched to any gene: 10. The germline gives CDR1 SGHAT, CDR2 FQNNGV. The CDR3 covers 15 residues. The CDR3 is CASPKPGLSTGELFF. In DNA, the CDR3 is TGTGCCAGCCCTAAACCGGGACTAAGCACCGGGGAGCTGTTTTTT. The full variable domain, its missing parts supplied by reference TRBV11-2 and TRBJ2-2, is EAGVAQSPRYKIIEKRQSVAFWCNPISGHATLYWYQQILGQGPKLLIQFQNNGVVDDSQLPKDRFSAERLKGVDSTLKIQPAKLEDSAVYLCASPKPGLSTGELFFGEGSRLTVL.

In its sample, this clone was seen once. J is TRBJ2-5 and V is TRBV19; D possibly corresponds to TRBD2 (6 bases). In germline, CDR1 is LNHDA, CDR2 SQIVND (reference sequence). The CDR3 extends over 16 amino acids. V was pared by 3 bases and J by 5 bases, with 19 bases between. Written as DNA, the CDR3 is TGTGCCAGTAGTATCCCCGACATTCCTGGAGGGGAGACCCAGTACTTC. Translated, it gives CASSIPDIPGGETQYF.

The chain joins TRBV27 to TRBJ2-5; D possibly corresponds to TRBD1 (6 bases). V was cut by 6 bases and J by 2 bases, with 16 bases left in between. Looked up from germline, CDR1 is MNHEY and CDR2 is SMNVEV (reference sequence). CDR3 length equals 15 residues. In nucleotides, the CDR3 is TGTGCCAGCAGAGACAGGCTGGACTTTCAAGAGACCCAGTACTTC. This encodes CASRDRLDFQETQYF.

This rearrangement joins TRBV9 to TRBJ2-3; D is ambiguous. Trimming pared 0 bases from V and 10 bases from J, leaving 15 bases between. Looked up from germline, CDR1 is SGDLS and CDR2 is YYNGEE. This CDR3 spans 14 amino acids. The CDR3: CASSVEMALRPQYF. The CDR3 DNA reads TGTGCCAGCAGCGTAGAGATGGCCCTGCGGCCGCAGTATTTT. Variable domain in full (rest from reference TRBV9 and TRBJ2-3): DSGVTQTPKHLITATGQRVTLRCSPRSGDLSVYWYQQSLDQGLQFLIQYYNGEERAKGNILERFSAQQFPDLHSELNLSSLELGDSALYFCASSVEMALRPQYFGPGTRLTVL.

This rearrangement joins TRBV18 to TRBJ2-3; TRBD2 matches at 9 bases. The germline CDR1 and CDR2 sequences are KGHSH and LQKENI. V shed 5 bases and J 5 bases; nucleotides not matched to a gene: 11. The CDR3 length is 16 residues. The CDR3: CASSSRGLAEGDTQYF. The DNA of the CDR3 is TGTGCCAGCTCATCTAGGGGACTAGCTGAAGGAGATACGCAGTATTTT.

The rearrangement joins TRBV28 to TRBJ2-7; 9 nucleotides agree with TRBD2. Trimming took 6 bases from V and 1 from J; bases not matched to a gene: 1. The CDR3 loop spans 13 amino acids. Germline CDR1 and CDR2: MDHEN and SYDVKM. In nucleotides, the CDR3 is TGTGCCAGCAGCAGCGGGAGGTCCTACGAGCAGTACGTC. This encodes CASSSGRSYEQYV.

The V call is TRBV5-1, the J call TRBJ2-1; 10 bases are a match to TRBD2. CDR3 length: 16 amino acids. Per the germline V gene, CDR1 is SGHRS and CDR2 is YFSETQ. V lost 0 bases to trimming and J lost 5 bases; unmatched junction nucleotides: 5. The CDR3 sequence: CASSLASGSVDNEQFF. In DNA form, the CDR3 reads TGCGCCAGCAGCTTGGCTAGCGGGAGCGTGGACAATGAGCAGTTCTTC.

This clone was detected only once. Other DNA sequences in this sample translate to the same CDR3. The chain employs TRBV5-1 and TRBJ2-1; 7 positions match TRBD1. This CDR3 is 14 amino acids long. Trimming removed 0 bases from V and 7 bases from J; junction bases left unmatched: 4. CDR1 and CDR2 (germline): SGHRS, YFSETQ. The CDR3 is CASSLGGTDNEQFF. For the CDR3, the DNA is TGCGCCAGCAGCTTGGGAGGGACAGATAATGAGCAGTTCTTC.

In regard to this clone: Relative to the germline gene, one junction end is altered; a read error may explain this. This chain uses TRBV11-2 with TRBJ2-2; D may be TRBD2 (6 bases). Germline CDR1 SGHAT, CDR2 FQNNGV. This CDR3 is 15 amino acids long. CDR3 sequence reads: CASSLTSLNAGELFF. As DNA, the CDR3 is TGTGCCAGCAGCTTAACTAGCTTGAACGCCGGGGAGCTGTTTTTT.

This chain uses TRBV27 with TRBJ2-6; 8 bases are shared with TRBD1. The length of the CDR3 is 17 residues. V dropped 6 bases and J dropped 0; count of bases not matched to a gene: 7. CDR1 MNHEY and CDR2 SMNVEV come from the germline V gene (reference sequence). CDR3 protein: CASRPGQVISGANVLTF. Written as DNA, the CDR3 is TGTGCCAGCAGGCCGGGACAGGTCATCTCTGGGGCCAACGTCCTGACTTTC. Supplemented by reference TRBV27 and TRBJ2-6, the full variable domain reads EAQVTQNPRYLITVTGKKLTVTCSQNMNHEYMSWYRQDPGLGLRQIYYSMNVEVTDKGDVPEGYKVSRKEKRNFPLILESPSPNQTSLYFCASRPGQVISGANVLTFGAGSRLTVL.

This chain uses TRBV4-1 with TRBJ2-2, with a weak D call TRBD2 (6 bases). This CDR3 has 17 residues. V was pared by 0 bases and J by 0 bases, with 11 bases between. Germline lookup yields CDR1 MGHRA and CDR2 YSYEKL. The CDR3 spells CASSQDGDSANTGELFF. CDR3 sequence (DNA): TGCGCCAGCAGCCAAGATGGGGACTCGGCGAACACCGGGGAGCTGTTTTTT.

The rearrangement links TRBV6-5 to TRBJ1-2, with 7 bases fitting TRBD1. Germline V gene data show CDR1 as MNHEY and CDR2 as SVGAGI. V lost 0 bases and J lost 4; bases outside the gene matches: 8. The CDR3 consists of 16 residues. This CDR3 reads CASSYSIRGSGYGYTF. The DNA for the CDR3 is TGTGCCAGCAGTTACTCGATCAGGGGGTCTGGCTATGGCTACACCTTC.

The rearrangement uses TRBV10-2 and TRBJ1-1; the D is unclear. V gave up 4 bases and J gave up 0 bases, with 9 bases separating them. This CDR3 is built from 14 residues. The germline gives CDR1 WSHSY, CDR2 SAAADI. The CDR3 is CASSAEIVNTEAFF. CDR3 DNA sequence: TGCGCCAGCAGTGCTGAGATAGTGAACACTGAAGCTTTCTTT.

The CDR3 sequence: CASSKRNEQFF. The CDR3 coding sequence is TGTGCCAGCAGCAAGCGGAATGAGCAGTTCTTC. This sequence joins TRBV27 and TRBJ2-1; TRBD2 is a possible D gene (5 bases). With 6 bases removed from V and 7 bases from J, the gap between germline ends came to 7 bases. Germline CDR1 and CDR2: MNHEY and SMNVEV (reference sequence). The CDR3 length is 11 residues.

V is TRBV4-1 and J is TRBJ1-4; 9 bases align to TRBD1. CDR1 is MGHRA and CDR2 is YSYEKL in the germline V gene. Losses at the gene ends were 2 bases for V and 7 bases for J; bases not matched to a gene: 5. This CDR3 region has 15 residues. The CDR3, as DNA: TGCGCCAGCAGCCAAACCGGGACAGGGAGTGAAAAACTGTTTTTT. Amino acids: CASSQTGTGSEKLFF.